This TCR beta chain is drawn from a study of control samples from healthy donors and cancer patients. This clone is a singleton in its sample. The germline gives CDR1 MNHEY, CDR2 SMNVEV (reference sequence). The CDR3 is 16 amino acids. Between the trimmed V and J ends, which lost 2 bases and 7 bases, there was a span of 20 bases. Here immunoSEQ multiplex PCR was the method, and the copy in TCRdb shows in-frame clones only, minus some. The sample carries fewer than 200,000 clones, nearly 90% recorded once. The sequenced sample was blood. The sequence was collected from a woman aged 45-65 years in good health. This sequence joins TRBV27 and TRBJ1-1, with D possibly being TRBD1 (6 bases). CDR3 sequence reads: CASSLRTNTPTGEAFF. CDR3 bases: TGTGCCAGCAGTTTACGAACTAATACTCCGACAGGTGAAGCTTTCTTT.